This T cell receptor (beta chain) was recorded in a study of cytomegalovirus exposure and HLA in healthy donors. Study conclusions and caveats: In a later analysis, a missense DCLRE1C variant was linked to TCR beta V- and J-gene trimming. TCR beta V segments were, for the most part, productive about 87% or about 30% of the time in an earlier analysis. It was taken for granted in presence/absence analyses that sequencing depth across donors was roughly uniform. The study labeled about 160 TCR beta chains cytomegalovirus-associated.

It was with 60 Vbeta and 13 Jbeta primers that the PCR ran. Profiling relied on immunoSEQ multiplex PCR, and the TCRdb table lists in-frame clones only, not all of them. The table lists about 200,000 clones, around 88% of them singletons. V gave up 5 bases and J gave up 3 bases, with 8 bases separating them. Germline V gene sequence: CDR1 SGHTA, CDR2 FQGTGA. The CDR3 consists of 13 residues. For this clone: Its target is not known.

The chain joins TRBV7-3 to TRBJ2-1; possibly TRBD1 for D (6 bases). The sequence came from a woman in her 30s in good health and CMV-seronegative. Sequencing was done on a sample of PBMCs. CDR3 sequence (DNA): TGTGCCAGCAGCACGGACAGCTACAATGAGCAGTTCTTC. Its protein product is CASSTDSYNEQFF.